Below, 8 T cell receptor beta chains from the same sample are listed, as sequenced in a study of blood T cells in healthy people across ages (dated by TCRdb to the mid-2010s). The library was generated by 5' RACE. For sequencing, an Illumina HiSeq 2500 was employed. A second PCR of about 6 to 11 cycles was performed with a sample-barcoded 5' primer and a J-beta primer mix. TCRdb reran the public reads through fastp at Q25 and MiXCR, keeping productive beta chains. Rows with a matching CDR3 protein are joined into one entry that keeps the most common DNA and genes. Counted in this sample were hundreds of thousands of distinct CDR3 sequences; about 32% of them appeared once. In total, the top ten clones hold roughly 14% of the sample. Sequences were obtained from blood. These receptors all stem from a woman older than 75 in good health. Donor details come from another sample of the same person, matched by shared clones.

This clonotype has a count of ten or more. The chain links TRBV11-3 to TRBJ2-2; D perhaps matches TRBD2 (6 bases). CDR1 and CDR2 (germline): SGHNT, YENEEA. The V end was cut by 1 base, the J end by 0 bases, with 12 bases between. The CDR3 runs to 17 residues. The chain's CDR3 is CASSLVGTVANTGELFF. The CDR3 DNA reads as TGTGCCAGCAGCTTAGTGGGGACTGTCGCGAACACCGGGGAGCTGTTTTTT.

This clonotype was recorded at least ten times. The V and J genes are TRBV27 and TRBJ2-1; maybe TRBD2 (6 bases). Germline V gene sequence: CDR1 MNHEY, CDR2 SMNVEV (reference sequence). The ends were cut back, 7 bases at V and 9 bases at J, with 16 bases in the middle. There are 13 residues in the CDR3. CDR3 coding DNA: TGTGCCAGCATCAGCCGGGCCGGGGGTGAGCAGTTCTTC. This codes for CASISRAGGEQFF.

About this clonotype: One base away lies a much larger clone, so this may be a sequencing read error. The chain couples TRBV9 to TRBJ2-7, with a possible D match to TRBD2 (5 bases). V lost 0 bases and J lost 3, with 19 bases in between. Germline CDR1 SGDLS, CDR2 YYNGEE. The CDR3 is 17 amino acids. CDR3 nucleotides: TGTGCCAGCAGCGTAGATCCCAGCCCCGGGATGGGCTACGAGCAGTACTTC. Translation gives CASSVDPSPGMGYEQYF.

This clonotype was detected ten times or more. V usage is TRBV10-2 and J usage is TRBJ2-1; tentatively, D is TRBD1 or TRBD2 (6 bases each). The germline V gene has CDR1 WSHSY and CDR2 SAAADI. The germline V and J ends were trimmed by 0 bases and 7 bases, with 16 bases remaining between them. The CDR3 sequence is 16 residues long. The CDR3 loop is CASSESLAGHLNEQFF. CDR3 bases: TGCGCCAGCAGTGAGTCTCTGGCGGGACATTTGAATGAGCAGTTCTTC.

The chain combines TRBV6-2 or TRBV6-3 with TRBJ1-1; possible D gene TRBD1, 6 bases. V dropped 6 bases and J dropped 1 base, with 9 bases sitting between them. This CDR3 is built from 13 residues. Germline V gene lookup returns CDR1 MNHEY and CDR2 SVGEGT. In DNA form, the CDR3 reads TGTGCCAGCAGGCACAGGGAGAACACTGAAGCTTTCTTT. It codes for CASRHRENTEAFF.

This chain connects TRBV11-3 to TRBJ2-5; TRBD2 might be the D (6 bases). The J call may be mistaken, given a closer DNA end match to TRBJ2-1. The germline gives CDR1 SGHNT, CDR2 YENEEA. The CDR3 consists of 15 residues. The CDR3 DNA follows: TGTGCCAGCAGCTCGGGCGGGGCGACTCAAGAGACCCAGTTCTTC. Amino acid sequence: CASSSGGATQETQFF.

As to this clonotype: One end of the junction varies from germline; a read error may be responsible. The rearrangement links TRBV28 to TRBJ2-1; D not resolved. The CDR3 consists of 15 residues. CDR1 is MDHEN and CDR2 is SYDVKM in the germline V gene. CDR3 sequence (DNA): TGTGCCAGCAGCCTCCCCCCCGGGTCTTTAAATGAGCAGTTCTTT. Its protein product is CASSLPPGSLNEQFF.

This clonotype was observed many times. V usage is TRBV20-1 and J usage is TRBJ2-4; a weak D match, TRBD2 (5 bases). This CDR3 spans 15 amino acids. Germline loops: CDR1 DFQATT, CDR2 SNEGSKA (reference sequence). V lost 4 bases, J lost 2 bases, and 15 bases lay in between. CDR3 sequence reads: CSAIREFGTKNIQYF. CDR3 DNA sequence: TGCAGTGCTATTAGGGAGTTTGGGACCAAAAACATTCAGTACTTC.